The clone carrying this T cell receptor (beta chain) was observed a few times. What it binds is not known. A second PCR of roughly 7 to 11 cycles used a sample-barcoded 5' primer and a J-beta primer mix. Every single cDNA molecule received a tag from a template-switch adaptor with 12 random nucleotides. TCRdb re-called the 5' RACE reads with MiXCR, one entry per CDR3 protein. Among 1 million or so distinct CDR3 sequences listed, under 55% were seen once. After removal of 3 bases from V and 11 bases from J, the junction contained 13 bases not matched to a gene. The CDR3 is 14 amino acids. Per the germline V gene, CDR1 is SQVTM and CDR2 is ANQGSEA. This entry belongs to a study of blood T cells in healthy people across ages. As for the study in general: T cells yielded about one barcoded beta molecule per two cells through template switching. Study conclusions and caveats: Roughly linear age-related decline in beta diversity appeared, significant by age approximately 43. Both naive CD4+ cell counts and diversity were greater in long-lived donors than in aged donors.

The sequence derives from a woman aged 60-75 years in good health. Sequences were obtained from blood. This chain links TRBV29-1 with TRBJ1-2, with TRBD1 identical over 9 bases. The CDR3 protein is CSVDGGTGKIGYTF. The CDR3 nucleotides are TGCAGCGTTGATGGCGGGACAGGGAAAATTGGTTACACCTTC.